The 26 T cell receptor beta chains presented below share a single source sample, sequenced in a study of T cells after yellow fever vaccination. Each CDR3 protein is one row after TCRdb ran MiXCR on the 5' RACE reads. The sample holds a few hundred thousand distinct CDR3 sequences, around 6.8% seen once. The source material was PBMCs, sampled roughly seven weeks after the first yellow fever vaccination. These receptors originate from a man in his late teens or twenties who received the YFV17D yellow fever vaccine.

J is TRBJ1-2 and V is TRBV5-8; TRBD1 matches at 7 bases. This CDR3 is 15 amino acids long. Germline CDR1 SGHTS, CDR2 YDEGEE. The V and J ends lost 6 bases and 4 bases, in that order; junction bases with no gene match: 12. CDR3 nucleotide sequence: TGTGCCAGCACTCCAGGGACAGCGAACAGCTATGGCTACACCTTC. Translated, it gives CASTPGTANSYGYTF.

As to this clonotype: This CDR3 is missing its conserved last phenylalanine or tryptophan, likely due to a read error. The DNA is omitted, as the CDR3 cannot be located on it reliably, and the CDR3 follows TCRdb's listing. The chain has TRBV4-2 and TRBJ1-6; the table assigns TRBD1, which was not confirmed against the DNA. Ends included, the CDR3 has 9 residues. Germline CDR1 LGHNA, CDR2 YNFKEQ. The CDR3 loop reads CASSQAQGV.

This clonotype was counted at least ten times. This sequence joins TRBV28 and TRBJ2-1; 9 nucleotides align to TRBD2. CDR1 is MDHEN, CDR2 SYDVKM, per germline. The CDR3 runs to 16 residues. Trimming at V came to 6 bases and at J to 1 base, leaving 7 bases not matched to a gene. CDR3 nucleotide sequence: TGTGCCAGCAGCCTTAGCGGGGGCTTTTCCTACAATGAGCAGTTCTTC. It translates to CASSLSGGFSYNEQFF.

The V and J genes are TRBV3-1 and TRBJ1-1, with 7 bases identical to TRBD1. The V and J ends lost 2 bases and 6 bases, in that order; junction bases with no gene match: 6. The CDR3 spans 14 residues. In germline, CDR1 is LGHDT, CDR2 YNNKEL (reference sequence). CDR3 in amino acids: CASSQRVQGAEAFF. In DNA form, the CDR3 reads TGTGCCAGCAGCCAAAGGGTCCAGGGGGCTGAAGCTTTCTTT.

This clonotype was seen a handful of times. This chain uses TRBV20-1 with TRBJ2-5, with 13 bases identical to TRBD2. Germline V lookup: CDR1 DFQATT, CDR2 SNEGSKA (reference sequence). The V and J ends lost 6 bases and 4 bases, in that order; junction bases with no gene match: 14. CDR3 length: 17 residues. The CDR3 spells CSAGTSGEWGSRETQYF. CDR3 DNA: TGCAGTGCAGGGACTAGCGGGGAATGGGGCTCCAGAGAGACCCAGTACTTC.

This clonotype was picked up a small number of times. The CDR3 loop reads CASSLTLVETQYF. Here the CDR3 DNA reads TGTGCCAGCAGCTTAACCCTTGTGGAGACCCAGTACTTC. The chain carries TRBV7-3 and TRBJ2-5; no reliable D call. V was shortened by 0 bases and J by 5 bases, with 7 bases between the two germline ends. The CDR3 totals 13 residues. CDR1 is SGHTA and CDR2 is FQGTGA in the germline V gene.

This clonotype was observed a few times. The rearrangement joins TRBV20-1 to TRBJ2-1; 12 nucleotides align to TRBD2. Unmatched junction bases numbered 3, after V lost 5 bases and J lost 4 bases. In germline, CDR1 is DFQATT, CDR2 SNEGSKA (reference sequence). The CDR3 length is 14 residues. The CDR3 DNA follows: TGCAGTGCTCGTGGGACTAGCGGGTACAATGAGCAGTTCTTC. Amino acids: CSARGTSGYNEQFF.

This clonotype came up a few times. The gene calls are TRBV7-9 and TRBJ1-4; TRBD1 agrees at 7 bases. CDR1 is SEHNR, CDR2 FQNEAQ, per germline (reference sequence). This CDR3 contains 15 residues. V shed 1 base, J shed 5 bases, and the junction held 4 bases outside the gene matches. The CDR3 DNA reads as TGTGCCAGCAGCTTAGACCCCAGGGGGAATGAAAAACTGTTTTTT. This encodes CASSLDPRGNEKLFF.

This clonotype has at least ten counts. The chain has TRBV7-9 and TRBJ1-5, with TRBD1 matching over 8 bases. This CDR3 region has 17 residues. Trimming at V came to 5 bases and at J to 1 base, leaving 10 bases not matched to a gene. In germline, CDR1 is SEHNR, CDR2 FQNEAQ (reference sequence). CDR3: CASSPLLGQGSNQPQHF. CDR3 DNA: TGTGCCAGCAGCCCCCTGTTAGGACAGGGAAGCAATCAGCCCCAGCATTTT. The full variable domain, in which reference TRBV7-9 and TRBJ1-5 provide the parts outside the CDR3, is DTGVSQNPRHKITKRGQNVTFRCDPISEHNRLYWYRQTLGQGPEFLTYFQNEAQLEKSRLLSDRFSAERPKGSFSTLEIQRTEQGDSAMYLCASSPLLGQGSNQPQHFGDGTRLSIL.

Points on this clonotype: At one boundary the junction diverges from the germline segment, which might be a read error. The CDR3 nucleotides are TGTGCCAGCAGTTACGGAGGCGGGGATCTGTTTTTT. Translated, it gives CASSYGGGDLFF. The chain employs TRBV6-5 and TRBJ2-2; TRBD2 might be the D (6 bases). Per germline, CDR1 MNHEY and CDR2 SVGAGI. CDR3 length: 12 amino acids.

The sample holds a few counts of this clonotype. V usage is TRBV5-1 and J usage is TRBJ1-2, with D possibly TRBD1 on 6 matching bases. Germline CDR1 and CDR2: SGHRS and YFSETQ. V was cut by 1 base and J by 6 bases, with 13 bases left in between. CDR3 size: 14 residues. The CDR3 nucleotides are TGCGCCAGCAGCTTGACAGGGAGTATCGATGGCTACACCTTC. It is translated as CASSLTGSIDGYTF.

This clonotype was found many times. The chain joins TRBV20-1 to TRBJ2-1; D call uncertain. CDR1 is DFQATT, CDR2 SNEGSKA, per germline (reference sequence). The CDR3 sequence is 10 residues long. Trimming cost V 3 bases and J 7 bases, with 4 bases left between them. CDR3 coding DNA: TGCAGTGCTAGGAAGAATGAGCAGTTCTTC. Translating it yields CSARKNEQFF.

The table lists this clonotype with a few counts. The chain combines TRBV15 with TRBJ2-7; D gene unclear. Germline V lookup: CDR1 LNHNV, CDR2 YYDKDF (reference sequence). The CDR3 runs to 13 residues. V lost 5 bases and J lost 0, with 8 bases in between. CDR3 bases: TGTGCCACCAGCGCAATCAACTCCTACGAGCAGTACTTC. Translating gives CATSAINSYEQYF.

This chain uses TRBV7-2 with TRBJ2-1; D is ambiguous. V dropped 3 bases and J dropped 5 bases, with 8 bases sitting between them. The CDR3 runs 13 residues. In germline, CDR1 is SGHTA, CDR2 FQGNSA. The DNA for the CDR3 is TGTGCCAGCAGCTTGGCCTACAACAATGAGCAGTTCTTC. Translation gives CASSLAYNNEQFF. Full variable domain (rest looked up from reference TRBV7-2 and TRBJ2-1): GAGVSQSPSNKVTEKGKDVELRCDPISGHTALYWYRQSLGQGLEFLIYFQGNSAPDKSGLPSDRFSAERTGGSVSTLTIQRTQQEDSAVYLCASSLAYNNEQFFGPGTRLTVL.

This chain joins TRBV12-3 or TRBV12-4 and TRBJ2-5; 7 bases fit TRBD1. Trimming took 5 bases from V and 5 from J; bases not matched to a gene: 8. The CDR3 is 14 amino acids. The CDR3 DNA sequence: TGTGCCAGCAGTCCACAGGGGACGGAGGAGACCCAGTACTTC. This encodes CASSPQGTEETQYF.

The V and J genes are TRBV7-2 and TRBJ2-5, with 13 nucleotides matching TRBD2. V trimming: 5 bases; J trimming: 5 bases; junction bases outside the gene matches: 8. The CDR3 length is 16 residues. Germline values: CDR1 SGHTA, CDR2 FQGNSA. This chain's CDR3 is CASSRSEGLAGETQYF. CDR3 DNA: TGTGCCAGCAGCCGAAGTGAGGGACTAGCGGGGGAGACCCAGTACTTC.

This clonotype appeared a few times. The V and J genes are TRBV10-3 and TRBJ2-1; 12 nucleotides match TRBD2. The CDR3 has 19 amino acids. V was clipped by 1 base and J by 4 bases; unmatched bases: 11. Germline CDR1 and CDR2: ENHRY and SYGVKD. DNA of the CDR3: TGTGCCATCAGTGAGTTCCAGCAACCCCTAGCGGGGGGGTACAATGAGCAGTTCTTC. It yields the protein CAISEFQQPLAGGYNEQFF.

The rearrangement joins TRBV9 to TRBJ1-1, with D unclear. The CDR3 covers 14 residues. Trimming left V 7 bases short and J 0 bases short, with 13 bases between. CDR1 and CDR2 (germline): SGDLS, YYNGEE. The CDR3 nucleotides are TGTGCCAGCGGGAAAGGCCGCCTGAACACTGAAGCTTTCTTT. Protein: CASGKGRLNTEAFF.

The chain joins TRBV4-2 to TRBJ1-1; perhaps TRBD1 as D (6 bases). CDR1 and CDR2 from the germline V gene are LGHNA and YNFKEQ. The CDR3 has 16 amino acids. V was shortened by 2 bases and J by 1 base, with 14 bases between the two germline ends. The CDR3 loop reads CASSQQSAGANTEAFF. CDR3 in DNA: TGTGCCAGCAGCCAACAGTCGGCAGGGGCGAACACTGAAGCTTTCTTT.

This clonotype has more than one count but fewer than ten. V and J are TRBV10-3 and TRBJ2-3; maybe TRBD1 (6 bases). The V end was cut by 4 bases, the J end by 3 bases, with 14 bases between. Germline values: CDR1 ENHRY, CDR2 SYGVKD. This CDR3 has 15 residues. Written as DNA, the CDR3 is TGTGCCATCAGTGGAGGGACAATAACGACAGATACGCAGTATTTT. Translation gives CAISGGTITTDTQYF.

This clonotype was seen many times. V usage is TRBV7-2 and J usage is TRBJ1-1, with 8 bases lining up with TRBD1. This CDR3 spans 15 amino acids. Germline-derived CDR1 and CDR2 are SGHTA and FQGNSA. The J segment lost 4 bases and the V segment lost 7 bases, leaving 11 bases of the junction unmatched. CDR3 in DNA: TGTGCCAGCACCGTAGGACAGGGTTGGAGCACTGAAGCTTTCTTT. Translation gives CASTVGQGWSTEAFF.

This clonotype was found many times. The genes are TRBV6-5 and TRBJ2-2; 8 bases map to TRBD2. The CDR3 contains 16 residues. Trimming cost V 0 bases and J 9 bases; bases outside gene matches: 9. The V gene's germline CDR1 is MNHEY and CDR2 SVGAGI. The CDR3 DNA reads TGTGCCAGCAGTTACTCTGTGAATAGCGGGGTCCGGGAGCTGTTTTTT. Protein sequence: CASSYSVNSGVRELFF.

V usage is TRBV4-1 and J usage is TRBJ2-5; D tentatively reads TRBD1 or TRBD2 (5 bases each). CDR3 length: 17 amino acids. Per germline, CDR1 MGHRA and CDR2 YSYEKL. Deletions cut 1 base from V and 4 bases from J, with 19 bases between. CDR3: CASSQGGGPLHLETQYF. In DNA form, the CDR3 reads TGCGCCAGCAGCCAAGGGGGCGGGCCGCTTCATTTAGAGACCCAGTACTTC.

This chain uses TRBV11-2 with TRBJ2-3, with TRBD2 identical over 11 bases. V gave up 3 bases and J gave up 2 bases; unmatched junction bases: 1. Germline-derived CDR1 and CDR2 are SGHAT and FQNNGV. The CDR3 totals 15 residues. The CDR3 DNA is TGTGCCAGCAGCTTGGGACTAGCGGACACAGATACGCAGTATTTT. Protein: CASSLGLADTDTQYF.

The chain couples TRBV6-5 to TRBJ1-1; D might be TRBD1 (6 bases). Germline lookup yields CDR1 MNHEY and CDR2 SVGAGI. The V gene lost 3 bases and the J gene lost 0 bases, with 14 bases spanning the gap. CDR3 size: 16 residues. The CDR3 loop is CASSYTRGRMNTEAFF. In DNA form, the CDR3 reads TGTGCCAGCAGTTATACCAGGGGAAGAATGAACACTGAAGCTTTCTTT.

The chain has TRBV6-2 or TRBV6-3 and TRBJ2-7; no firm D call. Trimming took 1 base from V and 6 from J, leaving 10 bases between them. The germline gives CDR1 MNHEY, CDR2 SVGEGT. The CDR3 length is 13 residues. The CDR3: CASSYYKTGEQYV. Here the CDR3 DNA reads TGTGCCAGCAGTTACTATAAGACGGGCGAGCAGTACGTC.